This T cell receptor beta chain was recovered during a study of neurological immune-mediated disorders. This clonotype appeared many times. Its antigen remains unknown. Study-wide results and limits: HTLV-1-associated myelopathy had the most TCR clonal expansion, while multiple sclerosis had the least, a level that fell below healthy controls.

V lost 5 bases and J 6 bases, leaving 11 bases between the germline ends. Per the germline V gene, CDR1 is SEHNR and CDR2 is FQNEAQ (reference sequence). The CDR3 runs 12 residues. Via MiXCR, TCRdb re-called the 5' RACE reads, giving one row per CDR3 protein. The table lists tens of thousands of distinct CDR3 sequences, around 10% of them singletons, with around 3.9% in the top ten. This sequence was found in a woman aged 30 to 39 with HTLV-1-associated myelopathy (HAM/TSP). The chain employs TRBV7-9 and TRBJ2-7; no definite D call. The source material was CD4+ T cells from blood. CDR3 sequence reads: CASSPSVPEQYF. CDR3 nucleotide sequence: TGTGCCAGCAGCCCATCGGTTCCCGAGCAGTACTTC.